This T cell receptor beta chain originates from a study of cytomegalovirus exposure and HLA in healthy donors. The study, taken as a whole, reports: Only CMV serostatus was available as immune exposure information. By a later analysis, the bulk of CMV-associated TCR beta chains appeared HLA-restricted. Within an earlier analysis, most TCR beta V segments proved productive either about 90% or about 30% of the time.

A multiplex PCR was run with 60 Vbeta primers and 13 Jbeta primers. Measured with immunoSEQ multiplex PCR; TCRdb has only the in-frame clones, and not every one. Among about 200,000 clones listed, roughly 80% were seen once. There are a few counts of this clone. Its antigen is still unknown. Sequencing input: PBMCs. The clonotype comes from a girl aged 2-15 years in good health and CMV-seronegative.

The CDR3 reads CASSSGLHGYTF. CDR3 nucleotide sequence: TGTGCCAGCAGTTCAGGGTTGCATGGCTACACCTTC. The chain combines TRBV27 with TRBJ1-2, with D perhaps TRBD1 (5 bases). This CDR3 comprises 12 residues. V lost 4 bases, J lost 6 bases, and 9 bases lay in between. CDR1 MNHEY and CDR2 SMNVEV come from the germline V gene (reference sequence).